The TCR beta chain described here comes from a study of PD-1 blockade in classical Hodgkin lymphoma. The CDR3 has 16 residues. Germline CDR1 MNHEY, CDR2 SMNVEV (reference sequence). Trimming shortened V by 5 bases and J by 4 bases, and 21 bases separated the two germline ends. The sample's time point: cycle 4 day 1 (C4D1), after about 6 weeks of nivolumab. All patients experienced relapse after autologous stem cell transplantation, and brentuximab vedotin exposure was variable. Thawed PBMCs were the source of CD8+ T cells, obtained through magnetic negative selection. Assay: immunoSEQ multiplex PCR; the TCRdb copy retains only in-frame clones and omits some. The profile shows 2,600 or so clones, roughly 70% of them singletons. A note on this clone: Its antigen remains unknown.

Study-wide results and limits: The repertoire differences lack a defined cause, possibly disease activity or prior therapy. The study found that TCR diversity rose significantly by C4D1 in CD4+ but not CD8+ cells. Newly diagnosed patients reportedly trailed healthy donors in baseline TCR diversity. Complete responders' baseline diversity resembled that of newly diagnosed patients.

This clonotype was sampled from a human donor with classical Hodgkin lymphoma. Here the sequenced sample was CD8+ T cells from blood, taken before the fourth cycle of nivolumab. The chain combines TRBV27 with TRBJ2-7, with D hard to call. The CDR3 loop is CASSTINKDGEYEQYF. DNA for the CDR3: TGTGCCAGCAGTACCATCAATAAAGACGGAGAGTACGAGCAGTACTTC.